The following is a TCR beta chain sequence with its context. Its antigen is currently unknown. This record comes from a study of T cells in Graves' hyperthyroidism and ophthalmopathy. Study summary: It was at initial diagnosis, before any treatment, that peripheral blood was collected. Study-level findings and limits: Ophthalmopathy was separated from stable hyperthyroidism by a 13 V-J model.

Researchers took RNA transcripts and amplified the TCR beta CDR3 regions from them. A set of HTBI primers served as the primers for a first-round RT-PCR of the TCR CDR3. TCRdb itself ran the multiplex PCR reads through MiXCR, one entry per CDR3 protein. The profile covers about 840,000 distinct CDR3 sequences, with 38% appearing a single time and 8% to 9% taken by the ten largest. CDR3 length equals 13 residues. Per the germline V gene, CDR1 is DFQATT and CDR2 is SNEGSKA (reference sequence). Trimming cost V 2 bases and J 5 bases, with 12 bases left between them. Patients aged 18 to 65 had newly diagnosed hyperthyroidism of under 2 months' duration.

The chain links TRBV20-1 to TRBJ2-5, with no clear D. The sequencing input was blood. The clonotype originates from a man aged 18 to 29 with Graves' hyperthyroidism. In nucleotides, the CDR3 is TGCAGTGCTAGAATTAACACCGGGGAGACCCAGTACTTC. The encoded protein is CSARINTGETQYF.